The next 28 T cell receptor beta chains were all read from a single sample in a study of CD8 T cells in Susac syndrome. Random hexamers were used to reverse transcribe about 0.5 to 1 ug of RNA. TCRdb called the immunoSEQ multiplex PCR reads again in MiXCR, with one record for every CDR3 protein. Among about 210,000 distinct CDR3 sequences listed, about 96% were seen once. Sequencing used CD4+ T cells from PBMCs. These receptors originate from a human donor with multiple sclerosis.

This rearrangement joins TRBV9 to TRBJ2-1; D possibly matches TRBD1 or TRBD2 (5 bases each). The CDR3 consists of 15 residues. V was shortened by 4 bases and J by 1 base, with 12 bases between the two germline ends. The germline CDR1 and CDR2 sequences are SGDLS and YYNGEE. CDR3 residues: CASSLDTGSYNEQFF. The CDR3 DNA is TGTGCCAGCAGCCTGGACACGGGGTCCTACAATGAGCAGTTCTTC.

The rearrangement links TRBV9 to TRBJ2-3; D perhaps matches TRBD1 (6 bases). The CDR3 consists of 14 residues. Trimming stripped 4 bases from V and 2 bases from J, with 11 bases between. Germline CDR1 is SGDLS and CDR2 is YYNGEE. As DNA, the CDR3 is TGTGCCAGCAGCCCTCGGACAGACACAGATACGCAGTATTTT. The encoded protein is CASSPRTDTDTQYF.

The CDR3 DNA is TGTGCCACCAGTGAGAGGGTGGGTACGCAGTATTTT. Protein: CATSERVGTQYF. This chain joins TRBV24-1 and TRBJ2-3; D is possibly TRBD2 (5 bases). There are 12 residues in the CDR3. CDR1 and CDR2 (germline): KGHDR, SFDVKD. V lost 4 bases and J 8 bases, leaving 9 bases between the germline ends.

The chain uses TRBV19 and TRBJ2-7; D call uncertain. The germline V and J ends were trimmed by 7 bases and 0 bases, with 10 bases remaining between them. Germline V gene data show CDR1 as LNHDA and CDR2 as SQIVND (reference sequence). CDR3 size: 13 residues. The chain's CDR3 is CASTGENSYEQYF. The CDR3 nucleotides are TGTGCCAGTACGGGTGAAAACTCCTACGAGCAGTACTTC.

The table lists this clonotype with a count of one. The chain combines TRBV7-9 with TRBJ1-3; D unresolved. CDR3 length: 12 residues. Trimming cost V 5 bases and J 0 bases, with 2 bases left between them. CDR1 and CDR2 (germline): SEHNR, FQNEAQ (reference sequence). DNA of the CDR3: TGTGCCAGCAGCATCTCTGGAAACACCATATATTTT. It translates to CASSISGNTIYF.

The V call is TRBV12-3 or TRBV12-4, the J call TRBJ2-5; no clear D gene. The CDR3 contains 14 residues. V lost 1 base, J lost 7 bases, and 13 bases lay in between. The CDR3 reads CASSLGLTRGTQYF. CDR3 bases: TGTGCCAGCAGTTTAGGTCTGACTCGAGGGACCCAGTACTTC.

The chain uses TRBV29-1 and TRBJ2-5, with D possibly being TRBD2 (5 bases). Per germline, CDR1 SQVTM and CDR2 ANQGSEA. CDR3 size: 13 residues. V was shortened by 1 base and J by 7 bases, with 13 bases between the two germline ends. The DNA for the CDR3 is TGCAGCGTTGAAGGCGCGGCCGGAGGGACCCAGTACTTC. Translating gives CSVEGAAGGTQYF.

The CDR3 DNA is TGTGCCAGCACAGCAGGCCCGATTCAGCCCCAGCATTTT. Its protein is CASTAGPIQPQHF. The rearrangement links TRBV28 to TRBJ1-5; D gene unclear. V lost 7 bases to trimming and J lost 6 bases, with 13 bases between them. CDR3 size: 13 residues. Germline-derived CDR1 and CDR2 are MDHEN and SYDVKM.

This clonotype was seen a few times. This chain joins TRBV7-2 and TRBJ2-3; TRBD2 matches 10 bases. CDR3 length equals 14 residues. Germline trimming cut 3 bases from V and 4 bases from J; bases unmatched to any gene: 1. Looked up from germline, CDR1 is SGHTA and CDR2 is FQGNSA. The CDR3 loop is CASSFSGGPDTQYF. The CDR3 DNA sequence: TGTGCCAGCAGCTTTAGCGGGGGGCCAGATACGCAGTATTTT. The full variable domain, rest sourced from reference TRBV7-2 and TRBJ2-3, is GAGVSQSPSNKVTEKGKDVELRCDPISGHTALYWYRQSLGQGLEFLIYFQGNSAPDKSGLPSDRFSAERTGGSVSTLTIQRTQQEDSAVYLCASSFSGGPDTQYFGPGTRLTVL.

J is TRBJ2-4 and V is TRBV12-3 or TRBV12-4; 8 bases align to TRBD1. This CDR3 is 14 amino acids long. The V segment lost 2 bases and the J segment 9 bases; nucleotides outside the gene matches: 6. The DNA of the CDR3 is TGTGCCAGCAGTTTACGACAGGGGCACGGCATTCAGTACTTC. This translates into CASSLRQGHGIQYF.

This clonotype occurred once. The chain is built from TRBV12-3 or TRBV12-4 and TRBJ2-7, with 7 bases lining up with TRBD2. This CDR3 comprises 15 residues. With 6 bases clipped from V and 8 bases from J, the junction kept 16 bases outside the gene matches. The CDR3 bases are TGTGCCAGCAGGATAAGCGGGGCCCGGGGAATTCAGCAGTACTTC. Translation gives CASRISGARGIQQYF.

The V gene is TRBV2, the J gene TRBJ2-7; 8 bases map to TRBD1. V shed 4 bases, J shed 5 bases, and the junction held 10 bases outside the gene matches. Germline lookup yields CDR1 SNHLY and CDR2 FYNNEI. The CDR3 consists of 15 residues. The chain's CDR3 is CASSGVRTGHNEQYF. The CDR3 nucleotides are TGTGCCAGCAGTGGTGTCCGGACAGGGCATAACGAGCAGTACTTC. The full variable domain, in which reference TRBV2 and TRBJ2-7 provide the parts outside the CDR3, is EPEVTQTPSHQVTQMGQEVILRCVPISNHLYFYWYRQILGQKVEFLVSFYNNEISEKSEIFDDQFSVERPDGSNFTLKIRSTKLEDSAMYFCASSGVRTGHNEQYFGPGTRLTVT.

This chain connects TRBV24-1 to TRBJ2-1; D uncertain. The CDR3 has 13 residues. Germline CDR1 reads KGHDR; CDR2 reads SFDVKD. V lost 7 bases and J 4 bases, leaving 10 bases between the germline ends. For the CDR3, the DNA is TGTGCCACCAGCCTCGGCGGATACAATGAGCAGTTCTTC. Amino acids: CATSLGGYNEQFF.

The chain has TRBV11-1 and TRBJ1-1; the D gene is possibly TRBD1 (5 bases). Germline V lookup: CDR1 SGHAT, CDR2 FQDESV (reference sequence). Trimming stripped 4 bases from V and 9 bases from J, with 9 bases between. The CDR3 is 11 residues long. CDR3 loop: CASSSGQKAFF. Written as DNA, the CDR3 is TGTGCCAGCAGCTCAGGGCAGAAAGCTTTCTTT.

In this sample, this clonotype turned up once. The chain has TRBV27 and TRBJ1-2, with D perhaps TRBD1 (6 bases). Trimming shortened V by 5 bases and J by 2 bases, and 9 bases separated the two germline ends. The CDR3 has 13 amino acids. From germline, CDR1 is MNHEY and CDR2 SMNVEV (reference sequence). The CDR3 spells CASSKGENYGYTF. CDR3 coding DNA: TGTGCCAGCAGTAAGGGGGAAAACTATGGCTACACCTTC.

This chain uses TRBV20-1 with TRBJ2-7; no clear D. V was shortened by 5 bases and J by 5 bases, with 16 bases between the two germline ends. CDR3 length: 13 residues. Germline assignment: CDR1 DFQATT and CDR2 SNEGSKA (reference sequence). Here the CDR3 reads CSARLHKSDEQYF. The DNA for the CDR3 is TGCAGTGCTCGATTACATAAGAGCGACGAGCAGTACTTC.

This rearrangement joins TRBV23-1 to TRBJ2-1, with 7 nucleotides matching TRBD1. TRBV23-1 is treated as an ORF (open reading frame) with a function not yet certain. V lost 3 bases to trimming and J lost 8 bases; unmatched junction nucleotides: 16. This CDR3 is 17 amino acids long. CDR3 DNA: TGCGCCAGCAGTCATCCGCACCCCGGGACAGAATGCCATGAGCAGTTCTTC. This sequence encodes CASSHPHPGTECHEQFF.

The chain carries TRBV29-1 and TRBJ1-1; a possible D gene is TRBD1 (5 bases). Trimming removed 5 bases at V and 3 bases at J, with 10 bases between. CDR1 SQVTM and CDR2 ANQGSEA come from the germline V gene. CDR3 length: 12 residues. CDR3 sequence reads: CSVIRGDTEAFF. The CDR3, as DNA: TGCAGCGTTATTCGAGGGGACACTGAAGCTTTCTTT.

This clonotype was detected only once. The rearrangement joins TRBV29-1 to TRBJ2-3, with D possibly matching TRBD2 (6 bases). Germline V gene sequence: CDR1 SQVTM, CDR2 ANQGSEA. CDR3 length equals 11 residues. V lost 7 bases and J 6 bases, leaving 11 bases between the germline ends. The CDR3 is CSAGTSDTQYF. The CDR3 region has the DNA TGCAGCGCCGGGACTTCGGATACGCAGTATTTT.

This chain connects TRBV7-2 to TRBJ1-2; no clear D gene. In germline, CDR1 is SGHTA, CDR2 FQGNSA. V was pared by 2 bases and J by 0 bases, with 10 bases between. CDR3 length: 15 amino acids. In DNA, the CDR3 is TGTGCCAGCAGCTTAAGGCCGTTAGCTAACTATGGCTACACCTTC. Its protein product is CASSLRPLANYGYTF.

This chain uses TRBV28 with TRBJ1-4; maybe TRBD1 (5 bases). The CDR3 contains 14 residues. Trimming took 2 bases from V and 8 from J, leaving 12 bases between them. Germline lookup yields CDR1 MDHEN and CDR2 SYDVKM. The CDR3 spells CASSLGGIREKLFF. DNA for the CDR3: TGTGCCAGCAGTTTAGGGGGGATTCGAGAAAAACTGTTTTTT.

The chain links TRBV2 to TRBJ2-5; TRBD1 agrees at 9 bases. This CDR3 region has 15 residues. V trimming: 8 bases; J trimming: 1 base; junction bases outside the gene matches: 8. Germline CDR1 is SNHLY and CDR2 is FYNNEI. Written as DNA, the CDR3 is TGTGCCAGCGGCCTGGAACAGGGGGCCCAAGAGACCCAGTACTTC. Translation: CASGLEQGAQETQYF.

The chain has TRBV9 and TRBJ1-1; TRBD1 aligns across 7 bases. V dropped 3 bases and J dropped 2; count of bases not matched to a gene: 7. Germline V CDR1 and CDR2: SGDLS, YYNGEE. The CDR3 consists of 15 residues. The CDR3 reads CASSALGQTNTEAFF. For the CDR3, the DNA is TGTGCCAGCAGCGCCCTGGGACAGACCAACACTGAAGCTTTCTTT.

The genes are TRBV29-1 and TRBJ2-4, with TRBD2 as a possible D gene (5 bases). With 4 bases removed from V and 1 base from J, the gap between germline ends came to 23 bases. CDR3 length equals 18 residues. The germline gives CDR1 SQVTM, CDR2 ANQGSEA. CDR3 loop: CSVGPVMAVGGAKNIQYF. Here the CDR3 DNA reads TGCAGCGTTGGACCCGTGATGGCAGTCGGCGGGGCCAAAAACATTCAGTACTTC. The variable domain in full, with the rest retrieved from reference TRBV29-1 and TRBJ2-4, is SAVISQKPSRDICQRGTSLTIQCQVDSQVTMMFWYRQQPGQSLTLIATANQGSEATYESGFVIDKFPISRPNLTFSTLTVSNMSPEDSSIYLCSVGPVMAVGGAKNIQYFGAGTRLSVL.

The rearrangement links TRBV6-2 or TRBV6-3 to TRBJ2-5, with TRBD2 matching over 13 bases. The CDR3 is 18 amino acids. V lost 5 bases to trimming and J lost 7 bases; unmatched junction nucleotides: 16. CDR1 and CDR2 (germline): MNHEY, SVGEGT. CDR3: CASSLRGTSGVGVGTQYF. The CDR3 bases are TGTGCCAGCAGTCTACGGGGGACTAGCGGGGTCGGGGTAGGGACCCAGTACTTC.

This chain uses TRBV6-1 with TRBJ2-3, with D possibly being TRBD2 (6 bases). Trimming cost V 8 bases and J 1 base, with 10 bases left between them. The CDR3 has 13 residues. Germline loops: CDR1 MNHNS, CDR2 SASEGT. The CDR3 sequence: CASGGWGTDTQYF. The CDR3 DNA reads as TGTGCCAGCGGGGGGTGGGGCACAGATACGCAGTATTTT.

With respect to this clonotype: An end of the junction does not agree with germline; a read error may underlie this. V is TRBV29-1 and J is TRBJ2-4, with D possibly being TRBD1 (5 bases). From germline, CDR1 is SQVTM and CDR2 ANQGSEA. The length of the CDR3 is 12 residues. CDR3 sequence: CSALLPGNIHYF. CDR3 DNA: TGCAGCGCTTTGCTCCCAGGGAACATTCATTACTTC.

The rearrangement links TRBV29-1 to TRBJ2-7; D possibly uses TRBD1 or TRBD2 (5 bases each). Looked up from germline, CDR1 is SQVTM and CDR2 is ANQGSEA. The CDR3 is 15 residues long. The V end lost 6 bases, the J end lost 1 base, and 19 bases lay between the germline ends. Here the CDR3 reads CSVTQTGTVSYEQYF. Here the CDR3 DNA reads TGCAGCGTCACCCAAACCGGGACGGTTTCCTACGAGCAGTACTTC.